The rows below give T cell receptor beta chains drawn from one sample of a study of blood T cells in healthy people across ages. Via MiXCR, TCRdb re-called the 5' RACE reads, giving one row per CDR3 protein. This sample yields 600,000 to 1,000,000 distinct CDR3 sequences, of which around 25% are seen a single time; roughly 3.8% belongs to the top ten. The data were also submitted as part of a second study, on T cells of mothers and their children.

The sample was blood. These receptors were taken from a boy between 10 and 17 years old in good health. Both conserved end residues are trimmed from each CDR3.

v_call cdr3_aa
TRBV28 ASSSILQNTGELF
TRBV4-3 ASSQGGTPSYNEQF
TRBV5-1 ASSEIGGMNTEAF
TRBV10-3 AITASGNPSEQY
TRBV29-1 SVEDPKDLSREQY
TRBV6-5 ASSYSSGSSYEQY
TRBV29-1 SGDVADYNEQF
TRBV12-3/TRBV12-4 ASSFGGKSSGNTIY
TRBV7-6 ASSLDGFYGYT
TRBV7-9 ASRRTPRTRESTDTQY